A selection of T cell receptor beta chains follows, all from one sample in a study of cytomegalovirus exposure and HLA in healthy donors. Clones were read by immunoSEQ multiplex PCR, and TCRdb kept only the in-frame ones, dropping some. In the table there are more than 90,000 clones, approximately 80% of which are singletons. Sequencing was performed on PBMCs. Every receptor here comes from a woman aged 70-85 years in good health and CMV-seropositive. CDR3s include the opening cysteine and the closing phenylalanine or tryptophan. The D gene is left open where the match is weak. Size tells how often a clone was seen (once, few, many) or the class of an expanded clone, and some rows leave it out.

D	V	size	J	CDR3	DNA
NA	TRBV5-1	NA	TRBJ2-2	CASGLPGSGLTGELFF	TGCGCCAGCGGCTTGCCGGGCTCGGGACTCACCGGGGAGCTGTTTTTT
NA	TRBV19	NA	TRBJ1-1	CASSRGTMNTEAFF	TGTGCCAGTAGCAGGGGAACAATGAACACTGAAGCTTTCTTT
TRBD2	TRBV19	NA	TRBJ2-1	CASTLAGARNEQFF	TGTGCCAGTACACTAGCGGGAGCTCGGAATGAGCAGTTCTTC
NA	TRBV30	NA	TRBJ1-3	CAWSVQHTSSGNTIYF	TGTGCCTGGAGTGTACAACATACCAGCTCTGGAAACACCATATATTTT
NA	TRBV30	NA	TRBJ2-7	CAWSIRTSEQYF	TGTGCCTGGAGTATCCGTACTTCCGAGCAGTACTTC
TRBD1	TRBV9	NA	TRBJ1-4	CASNPGQGSEKLFF	TGTGCCAGCAATCCGGGACAGGGTTCCGAAAAACTGTTTTTT
NA	TRBV5-1	few	TRBJ1-4	CASSPGDSPEKLFF	TGCGCCAGCAGCCCCGGGGATTCTCCTGAAAAACTGTTTTTT
NA	TRBV30	NA	TRBJ1-6	CAWSRVSPLHF	TGTGCCTGGAGCAGGGTTTCACCCCTCCACTTT
TRBD1	TRBV7-2	NA	TRBJ1-2	CASSIGDRSYGYTF	TGTGCCAGCAGCATCGGGGACAGATCTTATGGCTACACCTTC
TRBD2	TRBV5-1	NA	TRBJ2-2	CASSGLAGEAGELFF	TGCGCCAGCAGTGGACTAGCGGGAGAGGCCGGGGAGCTGTTTTTT
TRBD1	TRBV2	NA	TRBJ1-1	CASSGGQGVAEAFF	TGTGCCAGCAGTGGGGGGCAGGGGGTGGCTGAAGCTTTCTTT
TRBD1	TRBV5-4	NA	TRBJ2-6	CASSLEGRGRGGANVLTF	TGTGCCAGCAGCTTGGAAGGCAGGGGCAGGGGGGGGGCCAACGTCCTGACTTTC
TRBD2	TRBV7-6	NA	TRBJ2-1	CASSLSSGMYNEQFF	TGTGCCAGCAGCTTATCTAGCGGGATGTACAATGAGCAGTTCTTC
NA	TRBV28	NA	TRBJ1-4	CASSPSTGLGEKLFF	TGTGCCAGCAGTCCCTCAACAGGTTTAGGGGAAAAACTGTTTTTT
NA	TRBV5-4	NA	TRBJ2-7	CASSGGRGYEQYF	TGTGCCAGCTCCGGAGGGAGGGGGTACGAGCAGTACTTC
NA	TRBV28	NA	TRBJ1-5	CATHTLTEGRYQPQHF	TGTGCCACTCACACTCTTACAGAGGGTAGGTATCAGCCCCAGCATTTT
NA	TRBV4-3	NA	TRBJ2-5	CASSQVGTGETQYF	TGCGCCAGCAGCCAAGTGGGTACAGGGGAGACCCAGTACTTC
NA	TRBV7-2	NA	TRBJ1-2	CASSPRDYGYTF	TGTGCCAGCAGCCCGAGGGACTATGGCTACACCTTC
NA	TRBV27	NA	TRBJ2-1	CASSLYRTHNEQFF	TGTGCCAGCAGTTTATACCGCACACACAATGAGCAGTTCTTC
TRBD1	TRBV19	NA	TRBJ2-7	CASSIRDSPYEQYF	TGTGCCAGTAGTATCCGGGACAGCCCCTACGAGCAGTACTTC
NA	TRBV2	NA	TRBJ2-5	CASLSGASVGTQYF	TGTGCCAGCCTCTCCGGGGCTAGCGTGGGGACCCAGTACTTC
TRBD2	TRBV7-9	NA	TRBJ2-1	CASSLAWGTRNEQFF	TGTGCCAGCAGCTTAGCTTGGGGGACTAGAAATGAGCAGTTCTTC
TRBD1	TRBV5-6	NA	TRBJ1-1	CASSLWGATGGAEAFF	TGTGCCAGCAGCTTGTGGGGGGCTACAGGGGGGGCTGAAGCTTTCTTT
NA	TRBV10-3	NA	TRBJ2-1	CAISEGWATPIGNEQFF	TGTGCCATCAGTGAGGGATGGGCCACTCCAATTGGGAATGAGCAGTTCTTC
TRBD1	TRBV7-2	once	TRBJ1-5	CASSSTGGPQPQHF	TGTGCCAGCAGCTCCACAGGGGGACCTCAGCCCCAGCATTTT
TRBD2	TRBV6-6	few	TRBJ2-3	CASSSSTSGTTDTQYF	TGTGCCAGCAGTTCCTCGACTAGCGGGACTACAGATACGCAGTATTTT
TRBD2	TRBV5-6	NA	TRBJ2-1	CASSVTHLAGGPDEQFF	TGTGCCAGCAGCGTCACCCATCTAGCGGGAGGGCCTGATGAGCAGTTCTTC
TRBD1	TRBV5-1	NA	TRBJ2-3	CASSPSSGGRDTQYF	TGCGCCAGCAGCCCTTCGTCAGGGGGCAGAGATACGCAGTATTTT
TRBD2	TRBV7-2	NA	TRBJ2-1	CASSLGTSGSNEQFF	TGTGCCAGCAGCTTAGGGACTAGCGGGAGCAATGAGCAGTTCTTC
NA	TRBV21-1	NA	TRBJ2-1	CASSRTSGNEQFF	TGTGCCAGCAGCAGGACTAGCGGCAATGAGCAGTTCTTC
NA	TRBV7-3	NA	TRBJ2-3	CASPTLAGTDTQYF	TGTGCCAGCCCCACCTTGGCGGGAACAGATACGCAGTATTTT
NA	TRBV2	few	TRBJ2-7	CASSDQGRRGPHRNEQYF	TGTGCCAGCAGTGATCAGGGTCGACGCGGTCCACATCGGAACGAGCAGTACTTC
TRBD1	TRBV7-2	NA	TRBJ2-6	CASSPGQGAGANVLTF	TGTGCCAGCAGCCCCGGACAGGGGGCTGGGGCCAACGTCCTGACTTTC
TRBD1	TRBV2	NA	TRBJ2-7	CASSELRQGIDEQYF	TGTGCCAGCAGTGAGTTAAGACAGGGGATCGACGAGCAGTACTTC
NA	TRBV6-1	NA	TRBJ1-1	CASSSWAGNTEAFF	TGTGCCAGCAGTAGTTGGGCCGGGAACACTGAAGCTTTCTTT
TRBD1	TRBV28	NA	TRBJ1-3	CASRSPGQRNTIYF	TGTGCCAGCAGATCGCCGGGACAGCGAAACACCATATATTTT
NA	TRBV5-4	few	TRBJ2-7	CASSFQGRNEQYF	TGTGCCAGCAGCTTTCAGGGGCGCAACGAGCAGTACTTC
NA	TRBV6-6	few	TRBJ2-2	CASSPLRGGELFF	TGTGCCAGCAGTCCTTTACGGGGCGGGGAGCTGTTTTTT
NA	TRBV5-1	once	TRBJ1-5	CASSLGHASNQPQHF	TGCGCCAGCAGCTTGGGACACGCTAGCAATCAGCCCCAGCATTTT
TRBD2	TRBV6-1	NA	TRBJ2-1	CASSDGRAREQFF	TGTGCCAGCAGTGATGGGAGGGCCCGGGAGCAGTTCTTC
TRBD1	TRBV5-1	NA	TRBJ1-1	CASSRDSRTEAFF	TGCGCCAGCAGCCGGGACAGTCGGACTGAAGCTTTCTTT
TRBD2	TRBV13	NA	TRBJ2-4	CASSKSGLAERKLAKNIQYF	TGTGCCAGCAGCAAATCGGGACTAGCGGAAAGGAAACTAGCCAAAAACATTCAGTACTTC
NA	TRBV2	NA	TRBJ2-1	CASSGTDHNEQFF	TGTGCCAGCAGTGGGACAGACCACAATGAGCAGTTCTTC
NA	TRBV5-6	NA	TRBJ2-2	CASSLSTGNDGELFF	TGTGCCAGCAGCTTAAGCACGGGGAATGACGGGGAGCTGTTTTTT
NA	TRBV18	NA	TRBJ2-7	CASSPDGGSSYEQYF	TGTGCCAGCTCCCCGGACGGGGGAAGCTCCTACGAGCAGTACTTC